This T cell receptor (beta chain) was profiled in a study of STAT3 mutations in large granular lymphocyte leukemia. About the research overall: Over half of T-LGLL patients had one or more immunosuppressive regimens. Study-wide results and caveats: In about 30% of the 18 patients, new TCR clonotypes emerged after therapy. Suggested: STAT3 mutation was not the ancestral event for these clonal expansions. Every T-LGLL patient had at least one immunodominant TCRbeta clonotype.

CDR1 is MDHEN, CDR2 SYDVKM, per germline. Trimming removed 4 bases at V and 2 bases at J, with 18 bases between. This CDR3 is built from 16 residues. TCRdb's table, derived via immunoSEQ multiplex PCR, lists solely in-frame clones and lacks some. The sample holds 30,000 to 40,000 clones; 75% to 90% are singletons and the top ten take 12%. This clone was detected only a few times. Its antigen is currently unknown. The chain employs TRBV28 and TRBJ2-7; D may match TRBD1 or TRBD2 (5 bases each). The TCR sequence derives from a man in his fifties or sixties with T-cell large granular lymphocyte leukemia. Some clones in this sample may be carry-over from other donors' samples. Sample: peripheral blood mononuclear cells. DNA for the CDR3: TGTGCCAGCAGTTCCCTCCGGGGCCGCCGGGCCTACGAGCAGTACTTC. This encodes CASSSLRGRRAYEQYF.